A single sample is the source of the 23 T cell receptor beta chains below, sequenced in a study of Ad26.COV2.S vaccination and SARS-CoV-2 variants. The treatment denotes: roughly 19 received Ad26.COV2.S at low or high dose, single or two shots; 5 received placebo; per-sample allocation not given. Sampling was done on day 63 after the first vaccine or placebo injection. The assay was immunoSEQ multiplex PCR, and TCRdb's table has in-frame clones only and misses some. The sample holds about 350,000 clones, 88% seen once. The material sequenced was peripheral blood, taken in a trial of Ad26.COV2.S vaccine versus placebo. The source is a person aged 18-60 years who received the Ad26.COV2.S COVID-19 vaccine or a placebo.

CDR3 sequence reads: CATSRDMNRVDTGELFF. The CDR3 DNA reads TGTGCCACCAGCAGAGATATGAACAGGGTGGACACCGGGGAGCTGTTTTTT. The chain combines TRBV15 with TRBJ2-2, with D tentatively TRBD1 (6 bases). With 0 bases removed from V and 3 bases from J, the gap between germline ends came to 14 bases. The CDR3 extends over 17 amino acids. Germline V gives CDR1 LNHNV, CDR2 YYDKDF (reference sequence).

The V gene is TRBV28, the J gene TRBJ1-5; 11 nucleotides match TRBD1. Germline V gene lookup returns CDR1 MDHEN and CDR2 SYDVKM. This CDR3 spans 15 amino acids. V lost 6 bases and J lost 5; bases outside the gene matches: 6. The CDR3 reads CASRWDRGAYQPQHF. The CDR3 nucleotides read TGTGCCAGCAGATGGGACAGGGGGGCGTATCAGCCCCAGCATTTT.

The gene calls are TRBV24-1 and TRBJ2-6, with a tentative D call TRBD2 (6 bases). With 4 bases removed from V and 1 base from J, the gap between germline ends came to 13 bases. This CDR3 has 17 amino acids. Germline V CDR1 and CDR2: KGHDR, SFDVKD. CDR3 in amino acids: CATSDPPGESGANVLTF. CDR3 nucleotides: TGTGCCACCAGTGACCCCCCGGGGGAATCTGGGGCCAACGTCCTGACTTTC.

The V call is TRBV19, the J call TRBJ2-7, with 8 bases identical to TRBD1. In germline, CDR1 is LNHDA, CDR2 SQIVND (reference sequence). CDR3 size: 15 residues. The V and J ends lost 1 base and 4 bases, in that order; junction bases with no gene match: 6. This chain's CDR3 is CASSIVADREYEQYF. The CDR3 bases are TGTGCCAGTAGTATAGTCGCGGACAGGGAGTACGAGCAGTACTTC.

V gene TRBV7-8 combines with J gene TRBJ1-1; 9 bases align to TRBD1. From germline, CDR1 is SGHVS and CDR2 FQNEAQ. This CDR3 spans 13 amino acids. V dropped 6 bases and J dropped 1; count of bases not matched to a gene: 0. The CDR3 sequence is CASRGQGNTEAFF. The CDR3 DNA sequence: TGTGCCAGCAGGGGACAGGGGAACACTGAAGCTTTCTTT. Together with reference TRBV7-8 and TRBJ1-1, the CDR3 gives the full variable domain: GAGVSQSPRYKVAKRGQDVALRCDPISGHVSLFWYQQALGQGPEFLTYFQNEAQLDKSGLPSDRFFAERPEGSVSTLKIQRTQQEDSAVYLCASRGQGNTEAFFGQGTRLTVV.

The chain employs TRBV7-9 and TRBJ2-7; D may match TRBD1 or TRBD2 (5 bases each). The CDR3 runs to 16 residues. Germline V gives CDR1 SEHNR, CDR2 FQNEAQ (reference sequence). V lost 5 bases and J lost 7, with 24 bases in between. CDR3 nucleotide sequence: TGTGCCAGCAGCCCCCCGACCGGGACCCTCGCGAGGGAGCAGTACTTC. It yields the protein CASSPPTGTLAREQYF. The whole variable domain, remainder taken from reference TRBV7-9 and TRBJ2-7, is DTGVSQNPRHKITKRGQNVTFRCDPISEHNRLYWYRQTLGQGPEFLTYFQNEAQLEKSRLLSDRFSAERPKGSFSTLEIQRTEQGDSAMYLCASSPPTGTLAREQYFGPGTRLTVT.

The rearrangement links TRBV9 to TRBJ2-1, with 7 bases fitting TRBD2. The CDR3 spans 16 residues. Losses at the gene ends were 4 bases for V and 2 bases for J; bases not matched to a gene: 9. CDR1 and CDR2 (germline): SGDLS, YYNGEE. The CDR3 spells CASSPYRGGTYNEQFF. CDR3 DNA sequence: TGTGCCAGCAGCCCGTACCGGGGAGGGACCTACAATGAGCAGTTCTTC.

The genes are TRBV5-6 and TRBJ1-6; unclear D gene. CDR1 is SGHDT, CDR2 YYEEEE, per germline. The CDR3 covers 13 residues. V was pared by 3 bases and J by 7 bases, with 8 bases between. CDR3 protein: CASSSVRNSPLHF. CDR3 coding DNA: TGTGCCAGCAGCTCAGTTAGGAATTCACCCCTCCACTTT.

This chain connects TRBV7-8 to TRBJ2-2, with unresolved D. CDR1 and CDR2 (germline): SGHVS, FQNEAQ. CDR3 length equals 15 residues. Between the trimmed V and J ends, which lost 4 bases and 4 bases, there was a span of 13 bases. In DNA, the CDR3 is TGTGCCAGCAGCTCCCAGCCACGGCGCACCGGGGAGCTGTTTTTT. Protein sequence: CASSSQPRRTGELFF.

This clone was detected a few times. V is TRBV11-3 and J is TRBJ1-3, with unresolved D. CDR1 is SGHNT and CDR2 is YENEEA in the germline V gene. CDR3 length: 13 amino acids. Deletions cut 4 bases from V and 0 bases from J, with 4 bases between. CDR3 nucleotides: TGTGCCAGCAGCTGGAACTCTGGAAACACCATATATTTT. It yields the protein CASSWNSGNTIYF.

The V call is TRBV9, the J call TRBJ1-1, with D unclear. CDR3 length equals 14 residues. Germline-derived CDR1 and CDR2 are SGDLS and YYNGEE. Trimming pared 0 bases from V and 3 bases from J, leaving 9 bases between. CDR3: CASSVGEGYTEAFF. CDR3 DNA sequence: TGTGCCAGCAGCGTAGGGGAGGGTTACACTGAAGCTTTCTTT.

The rearrangement uses TRBV5-1 and TRBJ1-2; D may be TRBD1 (6 bases). V lost 3 bases and J 8 bases, leaving 11 bases between the germline ends. CDR1 SGHRS and CDR2 YFSETQ come from the germline V gene. The CDR3 is 12 residues long. CDR3 coding DNA: TGCGCCAGCAGCTCGGGGGGCCGCGGCTACACCTTC. Encoded protein: CASSSGGRGYTF.

The V call is TRBV18, the J call TRBJ2-3, with 7 bases that match TRBD2. Germline CDR1 KGHSH, CDR2 LQKENI. J was trimmed by 0 bases and V by 3 bases; bases with no gene match: 6. The CDR3 covers 16 residues. The CDR3 bases are TGTGCCAGCTCACCTTTTTTCGGGGGGAGCACAGATACGCAGTATTTT. This translates into CASSPFFGGSTDTQYF.

The chain has TRBV12-5 and TRBJ2-1; no reliable D call. The CDR3 is 16 amino acids. Germline V CDR1 and CDR2: LGHNT, FRNRAP. Trimming removed 1 base from V and 2 bases from J, with 12 bases in between. DNA for the CDR3: TGTGCTAGTGGTTTGGGGGGATCGGGCACCTACAATGAGCAGTTCTTC. Encoded protein: CASGLGGSGTYNEQFF.

This clone was counted once. This chain joins TRBV7-2 and TRBJ1-5, with 10 bases lining up with TRBD1. Germline CDR1 and CDR2: SGHTA and FQGNSA. The trim removed 6 bases at V and 5 bases at J, leaving 10 bases unmatched. The CDR3 length is 16 residues. DNA of the CDR3: TGTGCCAGCAGTTGGACAGGGGGAGTTGGGCATCAGCCCCAGCATTTT. Amino acids: CASSWTGGVGHQPQHF. Drawing the rest from reference TRBV7-2 and TRBJ1-5, the complete variable domain is GAGVSQSPSNKVTEKGKDVELRCDPISGHTALYWYRQSLGQGLEFLIYFQGNSAPDKSGLPSDRFSAERTGGSVSTLTIQRTQQEDSAVYLCASSWTGGVGHQPQHFGDGTRLSIL.

The V and J genes are TRBV6-4 and TRBJ1-6; TRBD1 matches at 10 bases. The germline gives CDR1 MRHNA, CDR2 SNTAGT. The V gene end was trimmed by 5 bases and the J gene end by 9 bases; junction bases not matched to a gene: 7. The CDR3 extends over 15 amino acids. The CDR3 bases are TGTGCCAGCAGTAAGGGGACAGGGGTACGTTCACCCCTCCACTTT. Translating gives CASSKGTGVRSPLHF.

The chain combines TRBV6-5 with TRBJ1-1, with D tentatively TRBD1 (5 bases). The CDR3 spans 13 residues. From germline, CDR1 is MNHEY and CDR2 SVGAGI. V was cut by 0 bases and J by 14 bases, with 16 bases left in between. The CDR3 here is CASSYSFQHKGFF. CDR3 bases: TGTGCCAGCAGTTACTCGTTTCAACATAAGGGGTTCTTT.

This clone was seen only once. The V and J genes are TRBV19 and TRBJ2-5; no definite D call. CDR1 is LNHDA, CDR2 SQIVND, per germline (reference sequence). CDR3 length: 10 amino acids. The ends were cut back, 9 bases at V and 6 bases at J, with 8 bases in the middle. The CDR3 region has the DNA TGTGCCAGCCTATGGAAGACCCAGTACTTC. It codes for CASLWKTQYF.

The rearrangement joins TRBV5-1 to TRBJ2-4, with 7 bases lining up with TRBD1. This CDR3 comprises 17 residues. Germline-derived CDR1 and CDR2 are SGHRS and YFSETQ. The junction had 9 bases not matched to a gene; V was cut back by 3 bases and J by 0 bases. The CDR3: CASSSPTGDLAKNIQYF. In nucleotides, the CDR3 is TGCGCCAGCAGCTCACCCACAGGGGATCTAGCCAAAAACATTCAGTACTTC.

The chain links TRBV7-8 to TRBJ2-1, with TRBD2 identical over 9 bases. V lost 1 base, J lost 7 bases, and 5 bases stayed unmatched. The germline V gene has CDR1 SGHVS and CDR2 FQNEAQ. CDR3 size: 15 residues. The CDR3 here is CASSLEVAGVNEQFF. CDR3 bases: TGTGCCAGCAGCTTAGAGGTAGCGGGAGTAAATGAGCAGTTCTTC.

The chain has TRBV2 and TRBJ1-2, with D possibly being TRBD1 (5 bases). The CDR3 length is 13 residues. V was cut by 8 bases and J by 6 bases, with 16 bases left in between. Looked up from germline, CDR1 is SNHLY and CDR2 is FYNNEI. CDR3 amino acids: CASLNVGTDGYTF. CDR3 nucleotides: TGTGCCAGCCTGAACGTGGGGACGGATGGCTACACCTTC.

This clone was detected once. V gene TRBV6-6 combines with J gene TRBJ2-3; D not resolved. This CDR3 spans 13 amino acids. Trimming removed 8 bases at V and 3 bases at J, with 12 bases between. The germline gives CDR1 MNHNY, CDR2 SVGAGI (reference sequence). In DNA, the CDR3 is TGTGCCAGCCTTAGTGGGATGACAGATACGCAGTATTTT. Its translation is CASLSGMTDTQYF.

In its sample, this clone was seen once. This chain joins TRBV19 and TRBJ1-3; D unclear. V was shortened by 3 bases and J by 0 bases, with 9 bases between the two germline ends. Germline CDR1 is LNHDA and CDR2 is SQIVND (reference sequence). This CDR3 is 15 amino acids long. DNA of the CDR3: TGTGCCAGTAGTATGTTACAGCGCTCTGGAAACACCATATATTTT. Translation gives CASSMLQRSGNTIYF.